One sample yielded the 27 T cell receptor beta chains listed below, sequenced in a study of cytomegalovirus exposure and HLA in healthy donors. The PCR employed 60 Vbeta primers together with 13 Jbeta primers. Repertoires were generated with immunoSEQ multiplex PCR, while TCRdb's copy carries only in-frame clones and drops some. The repertoire holds over 100,000 clones, with 79% as singletons. Sequencing was performed on PBMCs. These receptors all stem from a male donor in good health and CMV-seronegative.

V usage is TRBV10-3 and J usage is TRBJ1-6, with 11 positions matching TRBD1. Germline-derived CDR1 and CDR2 are ENHRY and SYGVKD. J lost 13 bases, V lost 7 bases, and 12 bases had no gene match. The length of the CDR3 is 15 residues. The CDR3 region has the DNA TGTGCCATCAACCAACGAGAGGGACAGGGGGGTCCCCTCCACTTT. Translating gives CAINQREGQGGPLHF.

This clone was detected only a few times. The rearrangement joins TRBV5-1 to TRBJ1-6, with D possibly matching TRBD1 (6 bases). The CDR3 sequence is 16 residues long. V lost 4 bases to trimming and J lost 0 bases, with 11 bases between them. Germline CDR1 and CDR2: SGHRS and YFSETQ. The CDR3 region has the DNA TGCGCCAGCAGCGCTGGACAGAGCTCCTATAATTCACCCCTCCACTTT. Translating gives CASSAGQSSYNSPLHF. Full variable domain (missing parts from reference TRBV5-1 and TRBJ1-6): KAGVTQTPRYLIKTRGQQVTLSCSPISGHRSVSWYQQTPGQGLQFLFEYFSETQRNKGNFPGRFSGRQFSNSRSEMNVSTLELGDSALYLCASSAGQSSYNSPLHFGNGTRLTVT.

This clone was detected only once. The junction differs from germline at one of its ends, possibly a read error. The V gene is TRBV7-7, the J gene TRBJ2-2; D not resolved. CDR1 is SSHAT, CDR2 FNYEAQ, per germline (reference sequence). This CDR3 is built from 12 residues. CDR3 coding DNA: TGTGCTAGCAGCTCGGGCACCGGGGAGCTGTTTTTT. Translating gives CASSSGTGELFF.

CDR3: CASSLDVVSIQTQYF. The CDR3 DNA is TGCGCCAGCAGCTTGGACGTTGTTAGTATCCAGACCCAGTACTTC. The V call is TRBV5-1, the J call TRBJ2-5; D gene unclear. Germline V gene lookup returns CDR1 SGHRS and CDR2 YFSETQ. V was pared by 0 bases and J by 6 bases, with 15 bases between. The CDR3 has 15 residues.

The V and J genes are TRBV27 and TRBJ2-7, with a weak D call TRBD2 (5 bases). The V and J ends lost 6 bases and 2 bases respectively, with 17 bases between them. This CDR3 spans 15 amino acids. CDR1 is MNHEY and CDR2 is SMNVEV in the germline V gene (reference sequence). CDR3 amino acids: CASSLSAGLTYEQYF. CDR3 nucleotides: TGTGCCAGCAGCTTGTCGGCAGGACTGACCTACGAGCAGTACTTC.

Only a few counts were recorded for this clone. The rearrangement joins TRBV4-1 to TRBJ2-3; a possible D gene is TRBD1 (6 bases). V was clipped by 4 bases and J by 2 bases, with 16 bases between them. Germline V gene data show CDR1 as MGHRA and CDR2 as YSYEKL. The CDR3 runs to 16 residues. Written as DNA, the CDR3 is TGCGCCAGCAGCCTTAACCCGACAGGCTTCACAGATACGCAGTATTTT. It specifies CASSLNPTGFTDTQYF.

Many counts were recorded for this clone. The rearrangement uses TRBV21-1 and TRBJ2-7; TRBD2 is taken as the D call from the table, unchecked against the DNA. TRBV21-1 represents a pseudogene. The CDR3 runs 15 residues. This chain's CDR3 is CASSKESGIDYEQYF. CDR3 DNA sequence: TGTGCCAGCAGCAAAGAGTCCGGGATTGACTACGAGCAGTACTTC.

V gene TRBV7-2 combines with J gene TRBJ2-5; D gene uncertain. The DNA end favors TRBJ2-7, so the J call may be wrong. From germline, CDR1 is SGHTA and CDR2 FQGNSA. CDR3 size: 14 residues. CDR3 residues: CASSLGAGFYEQYF. CDR3 nucleotide sequence: TGTGCCAGCAGCTTAGGAGCAGGTTTCTACGAGCAGTACTTC.

This rearrangement joins TRBV11-2 to TRBJ2-7; D perhaps matches TRBD1 (5 bases). The CDR3 consists of 19 residues. Germline lookup yields CDR1 SGHAT and CDR2 FQNNGV. With 0 bases removed from V and 0 bases from J, the gap between germline ends came to 21 bases. The CDR3 DNA reads TGTGCCAGCAGCTTAGATCGCTTACTCGGTACAGGCGTCTCCTACGAGCAGTACTTC. It is translated as CASSLDRLLGTGVSYEQYF.

The chain recombines TRBV7-2 with TRBJ2-5; unclear D gene. The CDR3 has 13 amino acids. The V gene lost 4 bases and the J gene lost 5 bases, with 11 bases spanning the gap. Per the germline V gene, CDR1 is SGHTA and CDR2 is FQGNSA. In nucleotides, the CDR3 is TGTGCCAGCAGCTCCAGACTCCCCGAGACCCAGTACTTC. Encoded protein: CASSSRLPETQYF.

The rearrangement links TRBV4-1 to TRBJ2-2; no firm D call. The CDR3 has 13 amino acids. V lost 0 bases and J 6 bases, leaving 5 bases between the germline ends. Germline-derived CDR1 and CDR2 are MGHRA and YSYEKL. This CDR3 is CASSQDISGELFF. The CDR3 DNA is TGCGCCAGCAGCCAAGATATATCCGGGGAGCTGTTTTTT.

The chain uses TRBV5-1 and TRBJ2-1; D might be TRBD2 (6 bases). Trimming pared 4 bases from V and 9 bases from J, leaving 20 bases between. CDR1 SGHRS and CDR2 YFSETQ come from the germline V gene. The length of the CDR3 is 15 residues. The CDR3 loop reads CASSAVTSFGGEQFF. In DNA, the CDR3 is TGCGCCAGCAGCGCGGTGACTAGTTTCGGCGGTGAGCAGTTCTTC.

V usage is TRBV25-1 and J usage is TRBJ2-2; TRBD1 matches at 7 bases. The CDR3 covers 16 residues. Per the germline V gene, CDR1 is MGHDK and CDR2 is SYGVNS. The V and J ends lost 2 bases and 0 bases, in that order; junction bases with no gene match: 3. The chain's CDR3 is CASSERGQPNTGELFF. CDR3 sequence (DNA): TGTGCCAGCAGTGAACGGGGACAGCCGAACACCGGGGAGCTGTTTTTT.

This rearrangement joins TRBV2 to TRBJ2-5; no clear D gene. The V and J ends lost 4 bases and 4 bases respectively, with 10 bases between them. This CDR3 has 13 amino acids. Germline V gene sequence: CDR1 SNHLY, CDR2 FYNNEI. The CDR3 DNA is TGTGCCAGCAGTGTCCTGAACGGAGAGACCCAGTACTTC. Its protein product is CASSVLNGETQYF.

The CDR3 DNA reads as TGTGCCAGCAGCTCCGGACAGGGTAATGAAAAACTGTTTTTT. Protein: CASSSGQGNEKLFF. The chain uses TRBV7-9 and TRBJ1-4; 8 nucleotides agree with TRBD1. The V gene's germline CDR1 is SEHNR and CDR2 FQNEAQ (reference sequence). The junction had 2 bases not matched to a gene; V was cut back by 4 bases and J by 4 bases. The CDR3 has 14 residues.

This chain joins TRBV5-1 and TRBJ1-1; D unclear. The CDR3 has 15 amino acids. The germline V and J ends were trimmed by 1 base and 0 bases, with 10 bases remaining between them. Germline loops: CDR1 SGHRS, CDR2 YFSETQ. CDR3 sequence (DNA): TGCGCCAGCAGCTTGCCGACTGCCATGAACACTGAAGCTTTCTTT. Its protein product is CASSLPTAMNTEAFF.

CDR3 coding DNA: TGTGCCAGCAGCCAAACCAGACAGGGGATTCAAGAGACCCAGTACTTC. Its protein is CASSQTRQGIQETQYF. This chain joins TRBV11-2 and TRBJ2-5; 8 bases are a match to TRBD1. J was trimmed by 2 bases and V by 5 bases; bases with no gene match: 10. Looked up from germline, CDR1 is SGHAT and CDR2 is FQNNGV. The length of the CDR3 is 16 residues.

This clone was counted a few times. The V call is TRBV9, the J call TRBJ1-1, with 9 bases matching TRBD1. Per the germline V gene, CDR1 is SGDLS and CDR2 is YYNGEE. This CDR3 has 17 amino acids. V lost 4 bases to trimming and J lost 1 base; unmatched junction nucleotides: 11. CDR3 coding DNA: TGTGCCAGCAGCCCCCGGGACAGGGTATCGGAGAACACTGAAGCTTTCTTT. Protein product: CASSPRDRVSENTEAFF.

J is TRBJ1-2 and V is TRBV7-9; D is unresolved. The V gene's germline CDR1 is SEHNR and CDR2 FQNEAQ (reference sequence). There are 14 residues in the CDR3. Between the trimmed V and J ends, which lost 3 bases and 3 bases, there was a span of 11 bases. For the CDR3, the DNA is TGTGCCAGCAGCTTGAGGGAGGGAGACTATGGCTACACCTTC. It yields the protein CASSLREGDYGYTF.

V is TRBV30 and J is TRBJ2-5, with 8 bases fitting TRBD1. The CDR3 runs 16 residues. Germline values: CDR1 GTSNPN, CDR2 SVGIG (reference sequence). V dropped 0 bases and J dropped 1; count of bases not matched to a gene: 7. The CDR3 DNA is TGTGCCTGGAGTGTGGACTGGGACAGGCGCCAAGAGACCCAGTACTTC. Residues: CAWSVDWDRRQETQYF.

The chain couples TRBV7-9 to TRBJ1-4; D ambiguous. The CDR3 loop spans 12 amino acids. The V gene lost 3 bases and the J gene lost 6 bases, with 5 bases spanning the gap. The germline CDR1 and CDR2 sequences are SEHNR and FQNEAQ (reference sequence). CDR3 protein: CASSFVDEKLFF. As DNA, the CDR3 is TGTGCCAGCAGCTTTGTAGATGAAAAACTGTTTTTT.

The chain has TRBV6-1 and TRBJ1-1, with TRBD1 identical over 9 bases. CDR3 length equals 15 residues. Germline values: CDR1 MNHNS, CDR2 SASEGT. The V gene end was trimmed by 7 bases and the J gene end by 4 bases; junction bases not matched to a gene: 10. CDR3 coding DNA: TGTGCCAGCATCTCCTACAGGGGGCTAGGCACTGAAGCTTTCTTT. Translating gives CASISYRGLGTEAFF.

V and J are TRBV4-2 and TRBJ1-5, with a tentative D call TRBD1 (6 bases). Germline assignment: CDR1 LGHNA and CDR2 YNFKEQ. Trimming removed 2 bases at V and 4 bases at J, with 15 bases between. The CDR3 is made up of 16 amino acids. The CDR3 nucleotides read TGTGCCAGCAGCCAACGACAGGATTGGGGTAATCAGCCCCAGCATTTT. Its translation: CASSQRQDWGNQPQHF.

This clone has just a few counts. The chain carries TRBV6-1 and TRBJ2-6; 8 positions match TRBD2. Germline assignment: CDR1 MNHNS and CDR2 SASEGT. The CDR3 totals 15 residues. After removal of 5 bases from V and 0 bases from J, the junction contained 0 bases not matched to a gene. In DNA, the CDR3 is TGTGCCAGCAGTAGCGGGGGCTCTGGGGCCAACGTCCTGACTTTC. Translating gives CASSSGGSGANVLTF.

In nucleotides, the CDR3 is TGTGCCAGCAGGAGGGAAACCGGAAACACCATATATTTT. It translates to CASRRETGNTIYF. This sequence joins TRBV2 and TRBJ1-3, with D hard to call. Germline V lookup: CDR1 SNHLY, CDR2 FYNNEI. The CDR3 runs 13 residues. V gave up 6 bases and J gave up 4 bases, with 10 bases separating them.

The chain joins TRBV9 to TRBJ2-5, with a possible D match to TRBD2 (5 bases). TRBJ2-7 matches the DNA end more closely, so the J call is doubtful. The CDR3 extends over 15 amino acids. Germline loops: CDR1 SGDLS, CDR2 YYNGEE. Here the CDR3 reads CASSPTDSSSYEQYF. CDR3 in DNA: TGTGCCAGCAGCCCTACGGACTCGAGCTCCTACGAGCAGTACTTC.

The CDR3 reads CASSKLDRSYEQYF. CDR3 bases: TGTGCCAGCAGCAAGTTAGACAGAAGTTACGAGCAGTACTTC. This sequence joins TRBV7-2 and TRBJ2-7, with D perhaps TRBD1 (5 bases). Germline loops: CDR1 SGHTA, CDR2 FQGNSA. This CDR3 has 14 residues. Trimming cost V 5 bases and J 4 bases, with 15 bases left between them.